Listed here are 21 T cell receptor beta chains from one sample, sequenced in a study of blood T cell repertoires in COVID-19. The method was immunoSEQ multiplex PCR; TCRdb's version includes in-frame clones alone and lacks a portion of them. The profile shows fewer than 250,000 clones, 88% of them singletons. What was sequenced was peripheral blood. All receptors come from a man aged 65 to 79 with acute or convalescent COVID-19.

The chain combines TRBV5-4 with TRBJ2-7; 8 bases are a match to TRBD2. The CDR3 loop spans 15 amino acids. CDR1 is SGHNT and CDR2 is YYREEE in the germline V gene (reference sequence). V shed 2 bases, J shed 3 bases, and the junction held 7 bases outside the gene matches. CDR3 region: CASSFFGAGVYEQYF. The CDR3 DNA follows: TGTGCCAGCAGCTTTTTTGGAGCGGGAGTCTACGAGCAGTACTTC.

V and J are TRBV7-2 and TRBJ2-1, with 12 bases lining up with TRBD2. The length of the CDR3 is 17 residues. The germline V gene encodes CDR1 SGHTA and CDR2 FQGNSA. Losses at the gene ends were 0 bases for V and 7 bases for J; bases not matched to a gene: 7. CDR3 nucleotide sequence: TGTGCCAGCAGCTTAGCGCGACTAGCGGGAGAAGGTAATGAGCAGTTCTTC. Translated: CASSLARLAGEGNEQFF.

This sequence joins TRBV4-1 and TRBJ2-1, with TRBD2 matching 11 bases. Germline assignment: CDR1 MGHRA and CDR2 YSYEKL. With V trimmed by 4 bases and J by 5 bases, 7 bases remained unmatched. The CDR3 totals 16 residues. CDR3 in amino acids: CASSRETSGTHNEQFF. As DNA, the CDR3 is TGCGCCAGCAGCCGGGAGACTAGCGGGACTCACAATGAGCAGTTCTTC.

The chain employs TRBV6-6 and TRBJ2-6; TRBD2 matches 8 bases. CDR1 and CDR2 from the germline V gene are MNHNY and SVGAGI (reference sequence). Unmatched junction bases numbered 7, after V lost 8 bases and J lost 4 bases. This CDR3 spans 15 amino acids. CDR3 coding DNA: TGTGCCAGCCTTCCCGGGGGGGCGGGGGCCAACGTCCTGACTTTC. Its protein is CASLPGGAGANVLTF.

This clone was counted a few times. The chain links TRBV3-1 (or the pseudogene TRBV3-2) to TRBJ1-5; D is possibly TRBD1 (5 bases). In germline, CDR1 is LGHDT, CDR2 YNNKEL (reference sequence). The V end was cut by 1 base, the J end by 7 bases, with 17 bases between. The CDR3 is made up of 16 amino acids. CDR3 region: CASSQGGLAGGQPQHF. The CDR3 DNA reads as TGTGCCAGCAGCCAAGGGGGCTTAGCGGGAGGACAGCCCCAGCATTTT.

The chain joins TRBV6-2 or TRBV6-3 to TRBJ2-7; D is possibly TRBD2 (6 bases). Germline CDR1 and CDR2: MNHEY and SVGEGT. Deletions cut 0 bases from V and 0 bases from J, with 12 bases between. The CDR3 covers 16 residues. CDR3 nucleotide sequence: TGTGCCAGCAGTTACTCGTCCGCTAGCGTCTCCTACGAGCAGTACTTC. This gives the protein CASSYSSASVSYEQYF.

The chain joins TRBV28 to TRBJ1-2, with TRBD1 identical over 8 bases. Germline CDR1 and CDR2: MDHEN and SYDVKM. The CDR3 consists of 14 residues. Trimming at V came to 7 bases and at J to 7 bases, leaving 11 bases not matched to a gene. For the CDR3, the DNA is TGTGCCAGCACAAACACAGGGGGGCTCTCTGGCTACACCTTC. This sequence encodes CASTNTGGLSGYTF.

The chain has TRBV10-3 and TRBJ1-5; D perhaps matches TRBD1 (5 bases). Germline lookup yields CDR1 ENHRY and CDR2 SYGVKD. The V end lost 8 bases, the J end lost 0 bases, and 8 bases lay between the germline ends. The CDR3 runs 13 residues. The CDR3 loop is CAISGDSNQPQHF. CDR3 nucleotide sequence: TGTGCCATCTCGGGGGATAGCAATCAGCCCCAGCATTTT.

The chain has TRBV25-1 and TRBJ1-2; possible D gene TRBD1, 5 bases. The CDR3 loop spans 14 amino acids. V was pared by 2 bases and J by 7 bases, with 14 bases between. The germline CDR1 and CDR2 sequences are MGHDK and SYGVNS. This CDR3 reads CASSEPQRGAGYTF. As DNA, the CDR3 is TGTGCCAGCAGTGAACCCCAAAGGGGCGCTGGCTACACCTTC.

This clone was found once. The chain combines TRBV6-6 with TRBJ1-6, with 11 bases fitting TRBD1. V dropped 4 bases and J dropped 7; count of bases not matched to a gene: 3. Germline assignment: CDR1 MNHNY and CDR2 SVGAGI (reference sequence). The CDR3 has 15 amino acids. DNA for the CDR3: TGTGCCAGCAGTTTGGGGACAGGGGGAAATTCACCCCTCCACTTT. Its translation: CASSLGTGGNSPLHF.

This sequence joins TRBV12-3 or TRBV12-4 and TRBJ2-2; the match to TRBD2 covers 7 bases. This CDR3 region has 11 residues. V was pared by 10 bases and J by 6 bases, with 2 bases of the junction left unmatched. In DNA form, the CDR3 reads TGTGCCACCCGGGAGGCCGGGGAGCTGTTTTTT. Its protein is CATREAGELFF.

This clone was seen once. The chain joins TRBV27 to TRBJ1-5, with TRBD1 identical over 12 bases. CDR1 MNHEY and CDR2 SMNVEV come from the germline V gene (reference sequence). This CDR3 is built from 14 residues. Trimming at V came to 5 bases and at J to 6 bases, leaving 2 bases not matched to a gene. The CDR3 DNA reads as TGTGCCAGCAGTAAGGGACAGGGGGCTCAGCCCCAGCATTTT. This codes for CASSKGQGAQPQHF.

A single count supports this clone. As DNA, the CDR3 is TGTGCCTGGAGTGTAGGGCAGGGAGGGTTCACAGATACGCAGTATTTT. Protein: CAWSVGQGGFTDTQYF. The chain carries TRBV30 and TRBJ2-3; 7 bases match TRBD2. The CDR3 is 16 residues long. The germline gives CDR1 GTSNPN, CDR2 SVGIG (reference sequence). The V segment lost 0 bases and the J segment 2 bases; nucleotides outside the gene matches: 8.

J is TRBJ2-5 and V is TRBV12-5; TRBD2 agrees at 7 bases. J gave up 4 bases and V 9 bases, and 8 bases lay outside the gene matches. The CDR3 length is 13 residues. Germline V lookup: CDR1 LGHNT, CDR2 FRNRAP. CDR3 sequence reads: CASNFWGGETQYF. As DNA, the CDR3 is TGTGCTAGCAATTTTTGGGGGGGAGAGACCCAGTACTTC.

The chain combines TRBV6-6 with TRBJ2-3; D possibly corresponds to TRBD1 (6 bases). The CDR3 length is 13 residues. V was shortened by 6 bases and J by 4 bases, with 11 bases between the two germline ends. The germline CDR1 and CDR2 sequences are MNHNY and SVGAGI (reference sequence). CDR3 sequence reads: CASSNRAADTQYF. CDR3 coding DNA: TGTGCCAGCAGCAACAGGGCGGCAGATACGCAGTATTTT.

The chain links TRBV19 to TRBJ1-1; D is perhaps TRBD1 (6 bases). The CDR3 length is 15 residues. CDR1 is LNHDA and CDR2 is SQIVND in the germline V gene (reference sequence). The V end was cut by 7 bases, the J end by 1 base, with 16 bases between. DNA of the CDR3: TGTGCCAGTACGACGATAGGGACACCGAACACTGAAGCTTTCTTT. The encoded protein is CASTTIGTPNTEAFF.

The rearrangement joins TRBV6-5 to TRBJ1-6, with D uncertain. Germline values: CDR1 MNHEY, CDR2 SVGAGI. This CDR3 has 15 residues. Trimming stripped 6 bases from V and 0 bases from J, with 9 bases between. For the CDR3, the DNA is TGTGCCAGCAGGGAGGGCCCCTCCTATAATTCACCCCTCCACTTT. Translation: CASREGPSYNSPLHF.

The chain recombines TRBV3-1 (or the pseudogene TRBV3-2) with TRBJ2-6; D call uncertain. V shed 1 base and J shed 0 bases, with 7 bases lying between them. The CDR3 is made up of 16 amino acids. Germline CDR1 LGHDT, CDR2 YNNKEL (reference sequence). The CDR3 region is CASSQGLRSGANVLTF. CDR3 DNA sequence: TGTGCCAGCAGCCAAGGTCTGCGCTCTGGGGCCAACGTCCTGACTTTC.

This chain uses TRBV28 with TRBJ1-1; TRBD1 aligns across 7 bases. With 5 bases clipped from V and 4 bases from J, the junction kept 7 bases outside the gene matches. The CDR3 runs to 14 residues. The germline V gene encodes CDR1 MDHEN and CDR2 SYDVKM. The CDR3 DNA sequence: TGTGCCAGCAGTAGGGACAGAGAAACCACTGAAGCTTTCTTT. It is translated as CASSRDRETTEAFF.

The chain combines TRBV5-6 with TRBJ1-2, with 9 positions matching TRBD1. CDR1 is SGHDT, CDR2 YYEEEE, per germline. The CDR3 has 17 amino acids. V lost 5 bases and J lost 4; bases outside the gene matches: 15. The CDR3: CASRGSGTGPSRYGYTF. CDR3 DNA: TGTGCCAGCAGGGGGTCGGGGACAGGGCCCTCTCGCTATGGCTACACCTTC.

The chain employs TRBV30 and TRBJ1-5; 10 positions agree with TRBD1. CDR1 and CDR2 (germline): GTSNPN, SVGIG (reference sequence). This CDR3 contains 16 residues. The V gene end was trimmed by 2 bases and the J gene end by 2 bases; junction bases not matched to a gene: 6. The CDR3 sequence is CAWSTPGTGGNQPQHF. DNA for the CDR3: TGTGCCTGGAGTACTCCCGGGACAGGGGGCAATCAGCCCCAGCATTTT.